Described below is a single T cell receptor (beta chain) sequence and its context. The antigen remains unidentified. V lost 3 bases and J 1 base, leaving 11 bases between the germline ends. This CDR3 region has 15 residues. Germline CDR1 LNHDA, CDR2 SQIVND (reference sequence). Relapse after autologous stem cell transplantation occurred in every patient, and brentuximab vedotin exposure varied. Relapsed/refractory classical Hodgkin lymphoma patients had complete, partial or progressive responses. The protocol was immunoSEQ multiplex PCR, while the TCRdb copy is restricted to in-frame clones and leaves out a portion. Altogether 25,000 to 30,000 clones are present, 70% being singletons, with the ten largest covering around 26%. The source of the sample is a study of PD-1 blockade in classical Hodgkin lymphoma. Findings and limits, study-wide: Baseline diversity in complete responders resembled that of newly diagnosed patients. Patients starting nivolumab less than 1 year after ASCT had lower diversity and were excluded from later analyses. CD4+ TCR diversity rose significantly by C4D1, and CD8+ TCR diversity did not.

The TCR comes from a human donor with classical Hodgkin lymphoma. The chain employs TRBV19 and TRBJ2-3; D unclear. The sequencing used peripheral blood mononuclear cells (PBMCs), collected before the second cycle of nivolumab. The CDR3 sequence: CASSIGSIGTDTQYF. The CDR3 DNA reads as TGTGCCAGTAGTATTGGTAGCATCGGCACAGATACGCAGTATTTT.